This T cell receptor beta chain was captured by sequencing in a study of blood T cell repertoires in COVID-19. Study-level background: Samples representing acute and convalescent COVID-19 were sourced from the United States, Italy and Spain. T cells, B-cell-depleted T cells, or PBMCs provided the cDNA or gDNA that served as material.

The cohort comprised adults aged 18 to 89 years residing in about two dozen US areas. Cohort placement rested on clinical history that participants reported themselves. CDR1 and CDR2 (germline): SEHNR, FQNEAQ (reference sequence). The CDR3 loop spans 16 amino acids. Trimming removed 5 bases from V and 2 bases from J; junction bases left unmatched: 9. Libraries were prepared by immunoSEQ multiplex PCR; TCRdb keeps only in-frame clonotypes and omits some of them. The table has about 370,000 clones, 75% to 90% seen once. This clone has a handful of counts. The V and J genes are TRBV7-9 and TRBJ2-3, with 8 bases lining up with TRBD1. The sequence was collected from a man aged 18 to 30 who had recovered from COVID-19. Input material: PBMCs or T cells enriched from blood (not recorded which). The CDR3 DNA is TGTGCCAGCAGCCCCCTGAGGGACAGGCCCACAGATACGCAGTATTTT. As protein: CASSPLRDRPTDTQYF.